This T cell receptor beta chain is drawn from a study of graft-versus-host responses after intestinal transplantation (dated by TCRdb to the early 2020s). Broadly, across the study: The transplants that recipients received were multivisceral, liver-intestinal, or isolated intestinal. Anti-thymocyte globulin induction was given to all recipients, followed by maintenance tacrolimus and steroids for 2 to 3 years. After intestinal transplantation, graft-versus-host and host-versus-graft alloreactive T cell clones in the graft, circulation and bone marrow were tracked using bulk TCR-beta CDR3 sequencing. Rather than going through the commercial service, samples from three later patients were sequenced in-house on an Illumina MiSeq and processed with MiXCR. To identify alloreactive clones, pre-transplant mixed lymphocyte reaction products were sequenced and then compared with unstimulated pre-transplant donor and recipient T cells. A peak of at least 4% donor T cells among recipient peripheral blood mononuclear cells was the definition used for donor T cell macrochimerism. The cohort enrolled about two dozen intestinal transplant recipients, one of whom was a retransplant, and 3 patients without pretransplant specimens were excluded. The paper as a whole reports these results and caveats: Early after transplant, declines in HvG clones were associated with peak levels of circulating GvH clones. Patients with donor T cell macrochimerism had high GvH to HvG T cell clonal ratios in their allografts. Conclusions were limited by the relatively low number and heterogeneity of intestinal transplant patients. GvH clones were detected in recipient bone marrow, and some appeared earlier in ileal mucosa or blood, consistent with an intestinal mucosal origin.

This clone was counted once. What this receptor recognizes is not known. No much larger clone exists at a distance of one base, and base qualities are not known. CDR1 and CDR2, per the germline V gene (reference sequence), are LNHDA and SQIVND. The CDR3 spans 18 residues, from the cysteine through the phenylalanine. Only the CDR3 DNA stays, 54 bases, in frame from base 1. Relative to germline, V is missing 2 bases and J is missing 6 bases, with 16 bases of the junction outside any gene match. Receptors were amplified or captured by the immunoSEQ multiplex PCR assay. For most patients, high-throughput TCR-beta CDR3 sequencing of genomic DNA was performed by Adaptive Biotechnologies. Per the authors' processing: TCR sequencing data for more than 15 patients were retrieved from Adaptive's ImmunoSEQ software; a few other patients were processed with MiXCR and VDJtools. CDR3 nucleotide sequences shared between donor and recipient were removed because the origin of such sequences could not be assigned. To be classed as alloreactive, a clone needed at least 2-fold expansion over unstimulated cells and a minimum CFSE-low frequency of 0.002% (template counts) or 0.001% (read counts). Clones were considered mappable if detected in sequenced pre-transplant spleen, lymph node, or MLR CFSE-low populations of the donor or recipient. The cumulative frequency of alloreactive clones was calculated as a percentage of all sequences, weighted by copy number. In TCRdb, the immuneACCESS table is reduced to in-frame sequences with V and J assigned. These tables do not hold every clone; where another copy was compared, an unresolved V gene accounts for under half, and the others remain unexplained. V, J and clone size were drawn from that table, and D and trimming were deduced from the DNA. The sample table lists 35,000 to 40,000 clones, approximately 90% of them with a count of one. The ten most abundant clones make up approximately 19% of the sample.

To isolate intraepithelial and lamina propria lymphocytes from graft specimens, dithiothreitol, EDTA incubations and collagenase D digestion were used. Bulk TCR-beta sequencing was performed on serial intestinal graft biopsy specimens collected as late as 600 days after transplant. In this chain, TRBV19 is recombined with TRBJ2-7; 10 bases in between match TRBD2. The material sequenced was ileum tissue, taken approximately 210 days after intestinal transplant. The receptor's source is a human patient who received an intestinal transplant, so some T cells may come from the graft donor. The CDR3 region: CASSISPVAGGSEFEQYF. The DNA sequence reads TGTGCCAGTAGTATAAGTCCCGTAGCGGGAGGATCGGAGTTCGAGCAGTACTTC.